These 16 T cell receptor beta chains were sequenced from one sample in a study of Ad26.COV2.S vaccination and SARS-CoV-2 variants. Clones were read by immunoSEQ multiplex PCR, and TCRdb kept only the in-frame ones, dropping some. The sample comprises approximately 480,000 clones, 87% of which are singletons, and roughly 12% rests with the top ten. The treatment was: around 19 received Ad26.COV2.S at low or high dose, single or two shots; about 5 received placebo; per-sample allocation not given. At day 63 after the first vaccine or placebo injection, samples were drawn. This specimen was peripheral blood, taken in a trial of Ad26.COV2.S vaccine versus placebo. Every receptor here comes from a person between 18 and 60 years old who received the Ad26.COV2.S COVID-19 vaccine or a placebo.

The CDR3, as DNA: TGTGCCAGCAGCGTAAGGACAGGAAATTCACCCCTCCACTTT. This gives the protein CASSVRTGNSPLHF. V is TRBV9 and J is TRBJ1-6; 7 positions agree with TRBD1. J gave up 7 bases and V 1 base, and 2 bases lay outside the gene matches. Germline CDR1 SGDLS, CDR2 YYNGEE. This CDR3 has 14 amino acids. The full variable domain, completed using reference TRBV9 and TRBJ1-6, is DSGVTQTPKHLITATGQRVTLRCSPRSGDLSVYWYQQSLDQGLQFLIQYYNGEERAKGNILERFSAQQFPDLHSELNLSSLELGDSALYFCASSVRTGNSPLHFGNGTRLTVT.

Points on this clone: Other DNA sequences in the sample encode the same CDR3. CDR3 region: CASSLTYTEAFF. CDR3 nucleotide sequence: TGTGCCAGCAGTTTAACCTATACTGAAGCTTTCTTT. The chain carries TRBV28 and TRBJ1-1; unclear D gene. The V end lost 2 bases, the J end lost 5 bases, and 6 bases lay between the germline ends. This CDR3 comprises 12 residues. Germline assignment: CDR1 MDHEN and CDR2 SYDVKM.

This clone turned up a few times. The chain is built from TRBV14 and TRBJ1-3; no definite D call. V was pared by 3 bases and J by 3 bases, with 9 bases between. From germline, CDR1 is SGHDN and CDR2 FVKESK. This CDR3 comprises 14 residues. The CDR3 sequence: CASSHRVLGNTIYF. CDR3 sequence (DNA): TGTGCCAGCAGCCACCGGGTCCTTGGAAACACCATATATTTT.

Comment on this clone: Different DNA sequences within this sample yield the same CDR3. The chain links TRBV30 to TRBJ1-5; D remains ambiguous. The CDR3 runs 12 residues. Germline assignment: CDR1 GTSNPN and CDR2 SVGIG (reference sequence). The V and J ends lost 0 bases and 3 bases respectively, with 3 bases between them. The CDR3 DNA is TGTGCCTGGAGTGTTGCCAATCAGCCCCAGCATTTT. The encoded protein is CAWSVANQPQHF.

The chain carries TRBV28 and TRBJ2-3; 9 nucleotides line up with TRBD2. Looked up from germline, CDR1 is MDHEN and CDR2 is SYDVKM. CDR3 length: 18 residues. The ends lost 3 bases at V and 1 base at J; junction bases unmatched: 11. The CDR3 DNA sequence: TGTGCCAGCAGTTTTTGGAGAGCGGGAGGTCTTGGCACAGATACGCAGTATTTT. It is translated as CASSFWRAGGLGTDTQYF.

The CDR3 spells CASSVGTSAVAGELFF. CDR3 DNA sequence: TGTGCCAGCAGCGTAGGGACCTCGGCGGTTGCCGGGGAGCTGTTTTTT. The J gene is TRBJ2-2, the V gene TRBV9; D remains unclear. The V and J ends lost 0 bases and 6 bases respectively, with 15 bases between them. The V gene's germline CDR1 is SGDLS and CDR2 YYNGEE. CDR3 length: 16 residues. Full variable domain (outside the CDR3, taken from reference TRBV9 and TRBJ2-2): DSGVTQTPKHLITATGQRVTLRCSPRSGDLSVYWYQQSLDQGLQFLIQYYNGEERAKGNILERFSAQQFPDLHSELNLSSLELGDSALYFCASSVGTSAVAGELFFGEGSRLTVL.

The chain recombines TRBV30 with TRBJ2-1; 7 nucleotides match TRBD2. The CDR3 runs to 12 residues. The ends lost 3 bases at V and 10 bases at J; junction bases unmatched: 6. Germline V CDR1 and CDR2: GTSNPN, SVGIG (reference sequence). The CDR3 DNA sequence: TGTGCCTGGAGCCCTAGCGGACGGGAGCAGTTCTTC. It is translated as CAWSPSGREQFF. The full variable domain, its missing parts supplied by reference TRBV30 and TRBJ2-1, is SQTIHQWPATLVQPVGSPLSLECTVEGTSNPNLYWYRQAAGRGLQLLFYSVGIGQISSEVPQNLSASRPQDRQFILSSKKLLLSDSGFYLCAWSPSGREQFFGPGTRLTVL.

The chain combines TRBV7-9 with TRBJ2-7; no reliable D call. CDR1 and CDR2 (germline): SEHNR, FQNEAQ (reference sequence). Trimming stripped 5 bases from V and 3 bases from J, with 5 bases between. The CDR3 runs to 11 residues. The DNA of the CDR3 is TGTGCCAGCAGCCCAGACTACGAGCAGTACTTC. Amino acid sequence: CASSPDYEQYF.

This chain joins TRBV13 and TRBJ2-1; 12 nucleotides agree with TRBD2. With 6 bases clipped from V and 9 bases from J, the junction kept 9 bases outside the gene matches. Germline V gene lookup returns CDR1 PRHDT and CDR2 FYEKMQ (reference sequence). This CDR3 contains 15 residues. CDR3 in amino acids: CASRRTSGRLSEQFF. CDR3 nucleotide sequence: TGTGCCAGCAGGCGCACTAGCGGGAGGTTATCTGAGCAGTTCTTC.

The chain employs TRBV18 and TRBJ2-1, with 10 bases lining up with TRBD2. V shed 6 bases and J 2 bases; nucleotides not matched to a gene: 7. The CDR3 is 16 residues long. Per the germline V gene, CDR1 is KGHSH and CDR2 is LQKENI. CDR3 nucleotide sequence: TGTGCCAGCTCGCCTCCTAGCGGGAGTCCCTACAATGAGCAGTTCTTC. Its translation: CASSPPSGSPYNEQFF.

J is TRBJ2-1 and V is TRBV27; 9 bases line up with TRBD2. Germline V gene sequence: CDR1 MNHEY, CDR2 SMNVEV (reference sequence). J lost 5 bases, V lost 1 base, and 6 bases had no gene match. The CDR3 is 16 residues long. CDR3 in DNA: TGTGCCAGCAGTTTATTCCCTAGCGGGACGAACAATGAGCAGTTCTTC. Translation: CASSLFPSGTNNEQFF.

This chain links TRBV27 with TRBJ1-2; 10 bases line up with TRBD1. Trimming at V came to 2 bases and at J to 5 bases, leaving 8 bases not matched to a gene. Germline V gene data show CDR1 as MNHEY and CDR2 as SMNVEV (reference sequence). The CDR3 runs to 16 residues. CDR3 sequence reads: CASSLLDRGALYGYTF. CDR3 coding DNA: TGTGCCAGCAGTTTACTGGACAGGGGGGCCTTATATGGCTACACCTTC.

The CDR3 here is CASSEALGVGGYTF. CDR3 sequence (DNA): TGTGCCAGCAGTGAAGCGCTAGGGGTTGGCGGCTACACCTTC. The chain couples TRBV6-1 to TRBJ1-2; D is perhaps TRBD1 (5 bases). This CDR3 region has 14 residues. Trimming took off 0 bases at V and 8 bases at J, with 13 bases between the two ends. Germline CDR1 is MNHNS and CDR2 is SASEGT.

The V gene is TRBV7-2, the J gene TRBJ1-3, with D tentatively TRBD1 (6 bases). The CDR3 length is 13 residues. Germline V gives CDR1 SGHTA, CDR2 FQGNSA. V was shortened by 6 bases and J by 8 bases, with 14 bases between the two germline ends. The CDR3 bases are TGTGCCAGCAGGACAGGTTCAGCGGACACCATATATTTT. Amino acid sequence: CASRTGSADTIYF. The variable domain in full, completed from reference TRBV7-2 and TRBJ1-3, reads GAGVSQSPSNKVTEKGKDVELRCDPISGHTALYWYRQSLGQGLEFLIYFQGNSAPDKSGLPSDRFSAERTGGSVSTLTIQRTQQEDSAVYLCASRTGSADTIYFGEGSWLTVV.

The chain recombines TRBV5-1 with TRBJ2-3; 10 bases are a match to TRBD2. J was trimmed by 0 bases and V by 4 bases; bases with no gene match: 17. There are 20 residues in the CDR3. Germline assignment: CDR1 SGHRS and CDR2 YFSETQ. The DNA of the CDR3 is TGCGCCAGCAGCCCATGGCCACTAGCGGGAATTCTAACTAGCACAGATACGCAGTATTTT. As protein: CASSPWPLAGILTSTDTQYF.

The gene calls are TRBV5-1 and TRBJ1-2; D possibly corresponds to TRBD1 (6 bases). This CDR3 is built from 15 residues. The V gene's germline CDR1 is SGHRS and CDR2 YFSETQ. V dropped 0 bases and J dropped 6 bases, with 15 bases sitting between them. The CDR3 loop reads CASSLDTGQWNGYTF. CDR3 nucleotide sequence: TGCGCCAGCAGCTTGGACACGGGACAATGGAATGGCTACACCTTC.